This T cell receptor beta chain was obtained from a study of T cell responses to AZD1222 COVID-19 vaccine. Study results and limitations: Vaccination with two AZD1222 doses was followed by a rise in Spike-specific TCR breadth and depth. Donors were mostly white British, more females; clonal diversity possibly underestimated. Seropositive status at baseline applied to only 6 or 7 AZD1222 recipients.

TCRdb's copy holds only in-frame clones and misses some; the assay was immunoSEQ multiplex PCR. The table includes some 200,000 clones, around 94% detected once. There are 13 residues in the CDR3. V was trimmed by 4 bases and J by 6 bases, leaving 10 bases between them. The germline V gene has CDR1 SGHRS and CDR2 YFSETQ. For this clone: What it binds is not known.

The receptor comes from an adult in good health. J is TRBJ1-4 and V is TRBV5-1, with a possible D match to TRBD1 (6 bases). The material sequenced was peripheral blood, taken on day 0 of AZD1222 vaccination. The CDR3 coding sequence is TGCGCCAGCAGCCTTCGGACAGATGAAAAACTGTTTTTT. This sequence encodes CASSLRTDEKLFF.